This T cell receptor (beta chain) derives from a study of T cells in Graves' hyperthyroidism and ophthalmopathy. The CDR3 consists of 17 residues. Amplified regions were TCR beta CDR3 sequences from RNA transcripts. Primed by the HTBI set, a first-round RT-PCR was run on the TCR CDR3. One entry per CDR3 protein results from TCRdb running MiXCR on the multiplex PCR reads. The sample has about 530,000 distinct CDR3 sequences; over 15% are singletons. Diagnostic assessment was based on clinical symptoms, serum thyroxine and TRAb, thyroid ultrasound and orbital computed tomography. Note on this clonotype: Just one base apart from a much larger clone, this may be a read error.

This TCR was recovered from a woman between 18 and 30 years old with Graves' ophthalmopathy. The chain couples TRBV12-3 or TRBV12-4 to TRBJ2-2, with 7 bases lining up with TRBD1. Source material: blood. This CDR3 is CASSSQGSGIRTGELLF. The CDR3 bases are TGTGCCAGCAGTTCACAGGGGTCGGGGATAAGGACCGGGGAGCTGCTTTTT.